This TCR beta chain originates from a study of CD8 T cells in ankylosing spondylitis. General study points: Relatively scarce in peripheral blood, disease-linked clones were CD8+. Reactive arthritis synovial fluid and blood were previously reported to contain some motif variants.

TCRdb ran MiXCR on the 5' RACE reads and lists one entry per CDR3 protein. This table holds some 250,000 distinct CDR3 sequences, under 30% found once. With regard to this clonotype: Its antigen is still unknown.

This clonotype was sampled from a male donor with ankylosing spondylitis or in good health (not recorded which). The sample comprised blood, either unsorted or a sorted T cell fraction (not recorded which).

As DNA, the CDR3 is TGCAGTGCAGACGGGGATAGTCAAGAGACCCAGTACTTC. As protein: CSADGDSQETQYF. The chain recombines TRBV20-1 with TRBJ2-5; D is possibly TRBD2 (5 bases). Per the germline V gene, CDR1 is DFQATT and CDR2 is SNEGSKA (reference sequence). This CDR3 spans 13 amino acids. The V gene lost 6 bases and the J gene lost 2 bases, with 13 bases spanning the gap.